This T cell receptor beta chain was found in a study of cytomegalovirus exposure and HLA in healthy donors. Trimming cost V 5 bases and J 7 bases; bases outside gene matches: 15. From germline, CDR1 is SGHAT and CDR2 FQNNGV. The CDR3 runs 17 residues. Sequencing was performed with immunoSEQ multiplex PCR; in TCRdb, only in-frame clones are kept and a portion is missing. The table includes nearly 200,000 clones, more than 65% detected once. This receptor was obtained from a woman in her thirties in good health and CMV-seropositive. The specimen sequenced was PBMCs. This sequence joins TRBV11-2 and TRBJ2-1; 9 nucleotides agree with TRBD2. DNA for the CDR3: TGTGCCAGCAGCCCCACGGTCGGCCTAGCGGGAAGTAATGAGCAGTTCTTC. Protein product: CASSPTVGLAGSNEQFF.